The 5 T cell receptor beta chains in this list originate from one sample, sequenced in a study of T cells in Graves' hyperthyroidism and ophthalmopathy. The TCR beta CDR3 regions underwent amplification using RNA transcripts as the source. The TCR CDR3 was amplified in a first-round RT-PCR using the HTBI primer set. TCRdb redid the calling of the multiplex PCR reads with MiXCR, one entry per CDR3 protein. The sample has around 700,000 distinct CDR3 sequences; roughly a sixth are singletons. Sequences were obtained from blood. These receptors all stem from a woman in her forties or fifties with Graves' hyperthyroidism that later progressed to Graves' ophthalmopathy.

This clonotype has at least ten counts. This chain connects TRBV20-1 to TRBJ2-7, with 7 bases lining up with TRBD2. The germline gives CDR1 DFQATT, CDR2 SNEGSKA (reference sequence). The length of the CDR3 is 13 residues. V lost 3 bases to trimming and J lost 2 bases; unmatched junction nucleotides: 4. DNA for the CDR3: TGCAGTGCTAGTTTCGGGAGGACCTACGAGCAGTACTTC. Its protein is CSASFGRTYEQYF.

The chain combines TRBV9 with TRBJ2-1; D perhaps matches TRBD2 (6 bases). Per germline, CDR1 SGDLS and CDR2 YYNGEE. V lost 3 bases and J lost 5, with 9 bases in between. This CDR3 has 13 residues. Here the CDR3 DNA reads TGTGCCAGCAGCGCTTGGGGGGACAATGAGCAGTTCTTC. The encoded protein is CASSAWGDNEQFF.

This clonotype came up a few times. The rearrangement joins TRBV18 to TRBJ1-3, with no clear D. The germline V gene has CDR1 KGHSH and CDR2 LQKENI. The CDR3 sequence is 18 residues long. With 1 base removed from V and 4 bases from J, the gap between germline ends came to 20 bases. The CDR3 spells CASSPRDTEAGWGNTIYF. In nucleotides, the CDR3 is TGTGCCAGCTCACCACGCGATACTGAGGCAGGCTGGGGAAACACCATATATTTT.

The CDR3 DNA reads TGTGCCAGTAAGGTGGGAGAGGGATATCAGCCCCAGCATTTT. Translation: CASKVGEGYQPQHF. The chain combines TRBV19 with TRBJ1-5; D not resolved. This CDR3 has 14 residues. Germline V CDR1 and CDR2: LNHDA, SQIVND (reference sequence). Between the trimmed V and J ends, which lost 7 bases and 5 bases, there was a span of 15 bases.

This clonotype was detected many times. The CDR3 spells CASSLRTGGNQPQHF. As DNA, the CDR3 is TGTGCCAGCAGCCTACGGACAGGGGGAAATCAGCCCCAGCATTTT. The chain is built from TRBV5-5 and TRBJ1-5, with 10 positions matching TRBD1. Germline V CDR1 and CDR2: SGHKS, YYEKEE (reference sequence). The CDR3 is 15 amino acids. The V segment lost 4 bases and the J segment 4 bases; nucleotides outside the gene matches: 5.